This T cell receptor beta chain was identified in a study of shared clonotypes between healthy human individuals (TCRdb year 2020). About the investigation overall: The cohort included three men and a couple of women between 18 and 49 years of age. Per donor, three plates each were used for CD4 naive and CD4 memory, two for CD8 naive, and one for CD8 memory. Blood TCR repertoires of about 5 healthy adults were deeply sequenced to estimate repertoire size and the extent of clonotype sharing between individuals. Libraries were prepared and TCR repertoires were sequenced by different laboratories using diverse techniques, in order to increase sequencing depth and limit assay-specific biases. Per donor, leukapheresis produced somewhere between about 0.9 and 9.5 billion PBMCs. Overall study outcomes, separate from this receptor: Sampling was restricted to blood, and TCR repertoires in tissue are likely to differ from TCR repertoires in blood. Incomplete sequencing was indicated by rarefaction of sorted-subset datasets, despite the large sequencing depth. Pairwise subsampling indicated that sequencing depth was expected to affect the degree of clonotype sharing among donors. Naive subsets generally had larger estimated clonotype richness than memory subsets. Sharing across a few donors was observed for about 5% of naive CD4, less than 4% of naive CD8, about 2.3% of memory CD4, and around 0.44% of memory CD8 clonotypes. Because the study included a small number of donors, the genetic and exposure-history diversity represented was limited. Higher generation probabilities were observed for clonotypes shared by all four sorted-subset donors than for non-shared clonotypes.

TCR CDR3 regions were amplified from genomic DNA by multiplex PCR using the deep immunoSEQ assay. For each cell subset, the extracted genomic DNA was distributed evenly across all wells of several immunoSEQ 96-well plates, and each plate served as one replicate. For sorted subsets, roughly 190 ng of genomic DNA, equivalent to around 31,000 T cell genomes, went into each replicate PCR. Purified libraries were measured with a Qubit 3.0 fluorometer, size-checked on a Bioanalyzer 2100, and measured again with the KAPA Library Quantification kit. Each immunoSEQ 96-well plate was sequenced on its own single-read 150-cycle Illumina NextSeq 550 flow cell. Turning to the authors' computational methods: Because the immunoSEQ output included only junctional sequences and no quality scores, the filtering could not be the same as the filtering used for full-length reads. To assign V/J genes and CDR3, sequences were annotated using PyIR, a Python wrapper for IgBLAST v1.9, with IMGT germline references. Reads with weak V/J assignments (E-value above 1e-6), missing CDR3, stop codons, out-of-frame junctions, or ambiguous translated residues were removed. V3J clonotypes were defined by identical inferred V gene, J gene, and CDR3 amino acid sequence. Percentage overlap between repertoires was computed as shared unique clonotypes divided by the size of the smaller repertoire. RTK rarefaction, the Chao1 estimator, and Recon v2.1 estimates of unobserved clonotypes were used to assess repertoire richness. Generation probabilities were computed with OLGA for all TCRbeta clonotypes obtained by the gDNA method from a handful of donors. Not all clones reach the TCRdb copy of this immuneACCESS table, which keeps in-frame sequences only. Checked studies attribute under half of the gap to unresolved V genes and leave the rest unexplained. The V and J calls and clone size are taken from that table; D and trimming were inferred from the DNA. The sample yields roughly 2.2 million clones; approximately 95% were counted once. Under 0.45% of the sample lies in the top ten.

Comments on this clone: Which antigen it targets is not known. Base qualities are not provided; no much larger clone lies one nucleotide away.

The donors were healthy, HIV-negative adults with no recently reported acute infections or vaccinations. Every donor was a Caucasian adult residing in Nashville, Tennessee, USA. CD4+ T cells were enriched by magnetic negative selection, after which naive cells were positively selected on CD45RA and the negative fraction was taken as the memory subset. Blood was collected by leukapheresis, and PBMCs were isolated by Ficoll-Histopaque density gradient centrifugation and then cryopreserved in liquid nitrogen vapor phase. Analytical flow cytometry was used to check the purity and quantity of every magnetically sorted T cell population. Genomic DNA was isolated from each sorted fraction and quantified by UV absorbance on a Nanodrop 2000c. The CDR3 goes from the cysteine to the phenylalanine over 19 residues. The DNA shown is the 57-base CDR3, in frame from base 1. The germline V gene (reference sequence) sets CDR1 to MNHEY and CDR2 to SMNVEV. V is reduced by 0 bases and J by 2 bases, leaving a spacing of 23 bases between them.

The V gene is TRBV27 and the J gene is TRBJ2-7; the D call is tentative, TRBD1 or TRBD2, as each matches 5 bases. Sequenced sample: naive CD4+ T cells from PBMCs. Per the publication, the cell subset or site label means: CD45RA+ positively selected. The sequence derives from a young man in good health. Some clones in this sample may be carry-over from other donors' samples. The DNA sequence is given as TGTGCCAGCAGTTTATCCGGACCTAGTATCGGGGCTTGGGCCTACGAGCAGTACTTC. It translates to CASSLSGPSIGAWAYEQYF.